These 18 T cell receptor beta chains came from one sample sequenced in a study of shared clonotypes between healthy human individuals. The assay was immunoSEQ multiplex PCR, and TCRdb's table has in-frame clones only and misses some. This table has over 300,000 clones, more than 75% appearing once. Sequenced input: memory CD8+ T cells sorted from blood. This sample's subset: CD45RO+ cells pooled with CCR7-negative TemRA cells. The receptors stem from a young man in good health.

This sequence joins TRBV6-6 and TRBJ2-3; D unresolved. The CDR3 spans 11 residues. Germline values: CDR1 MNHNY, CDR2 SVGAGI (reference sequence). V lost 8 bases and J lost 6, with 9 bases in between. CDR3 nucleotide sequence: TGTGCCAGCCGAGGAATGGATACGCAGTATTTT. The encoded protein is CASRGMDTQYF.

The chain recombines TRBV18 with TRBJ2-7; TRBD2 matches 13 bases. CDR3 length equals 16 residues. V lost 2 bases and J lost 3; bases outside the gene matches: 4. Germline V gives CDR1 KGHSH, CDR2 LQKENI. CDR3 sequence (DNA): TGTGCCAGCTCACCAGGGACTAGCGGGATGGGCTACGAGCAGTACTTC. Translating it yields CASSPGTSGMGYEQYF.

V is TRBV6-5 and J is TRBJ1-1; no clear D. This CDR3 has 14 residues. From germline, CDR1 is MNHEY and CDR2 SVGAGI. With 2 bases removed from V and 0 bases from J, the gap between germline ends came to 7 bases. Here the CDR3 reads CASSYARMNTEAFF. The CDR3 DNA sequence: TGTGCCAGCAGTTACGCCAGAATGAACACTGAAGCTTTCTTT.

This rearrangement joins TRBV4-3 to TRBJ2-7; perhaps D is TRBD1 or TRBD2 (5 bases each). Germline lookup yields CDR1 LGHNA and CDR2 YSLEER. V was shortened by 2 bases and J by 6 bases, with 17 bases between the two germline ends. This CDR3 region has 15 residues. CDR3 protein: CASSQLTGTGREQYF. The CDR3 DNA reads as TGCGCCAGCAGCCAACTCACCGGGACGGGACGCGAGCAGTACTTC.

The V gene is TRBV27, the J gene TRBJ2-7, with a possible D match to TRBD1 (6 bases). Germline V lookup: CDR1 MNHEY, CDR2 SMNVEV (reference sequence). The germline V and J ends were trimmed by 7 bases and 4 bases, with 14 bases remaining between them. The CDR3 is 13 residues long. The CDR3 region is CASTSVGAYEQYF. CDR3 DNA sequence: TGTGCCAGCACCTCCGTGGGGGCTTACGAGCAGTACTTC.

This chain links TRBV7-9 with TRBJ2-3; no clear D gene. Looked up from germline, CDR1 is SEHNR and CDR2 is FQNEAQ (reference sequence). With 7 bases removed from V and 2 bases from J, the gap between germline ends came to 4 bases. The CDR3 is 11 amino acids. This CDR3 is CASTITDTQYF. CDR3 DNA sequence: TGTGCCAGCACCATCACAGATACGCAGTATTTT.

V and J are TRBV5-6 and TRBJ1-5, with TRBD1 matching 8 bases. Germline CDR1 and CDR2: SGHDT and YYEEEE. The V gene end was trimmed by 1 base and the J gene end by 7 bases; junction bases not matched to a gene: 10. There are 16 residues in the CDR3. The DNA for the CDR3 is TGTGCCAGCAGCTTGTCCGGCAGGGGGCAGGAGCAGCCCCAGCATTTT. This sequence encodes CASSLSGRGQEQPQHF. The entire variable domain, with the rest obtained from reference TRBV5-6 and TRBJ1-5, is as follows: DAGVTQSPTHLIKTRGQQVTLRCSPKSGHDTVSWYQQALGQGPQFIFQYYEEEERQRGNFPDRFSGHQFPNYSSELNVNALLLGDSALYLCASSLSGRGQEQPQHFGDGTRLSIL.

The chain combines TRBV19 with TRBJ1-6; D perhaps matches TRBD1 (6 bases). The CDR3 has 14 amino acids. From germline, CDR1 is LNHDA and CDR2 SQIVND (reference sequence). Trimming shortened V by 2 bases and J by 15 bases, and 17 bases separated the two germline ends. Here the CDR3 reads CASSIQQGPGVLHF. For the CDR3, the DNA is TGTGCCAGTAGTATACAACAGGGTCCAGGAGTCCTCCACTTT.

The CDR3: CSVIGSNYNEQFF. The CDR3 bases are TGCAGCGTAATCGGTTCTAACTACAATGAGCAGTTCTTC. The chain employs TRBV29-1 and TRBJ2-1; no clear D. Trimming pared 6 bases from V and 3 bases from J, leaving 12 bases between. CDR1 is SQVTM, CDR2 ANQGSEA, per germline. This CDR3 is 13 amino acids long.

This chain joins TRBV6-1 and TRBJ1-4; no clear D. Trimming removed 1 base from V and 6 bases from J, with 15 bases in between. There are 16 residues in the CDR3. Germline-derived CDR1 and CDR2 are MNHNS and SASEGT. The CDR3 DNA follows: TGTGCCAGCAGTGAAGGGTTAGGGTCAGTCGATGAAAAACTGTTTTTT. This translates into CASSEGLGSVDEKLFF.

This clone was observed a single time. The chain combines TRBV19 with TRBJ1-5, with a tentative D call TRBD1 (5 bases). Looked up from germline, CDR1 is LNHDA and CDR2 is SQIVND (reference sequence). V lost 0 bases and J lost 5, with 8 bases in between. The CDR3 is 14 residues long. In DNA, the CDR3 is TGTGCCAGTAGTATAGATGAGGGACATCAGCCCCAGCATTTT. It encodes CASSIDEGHQPQHF.

The chain employs TRBV13 and TRBJ2-5; D uncertain. CDR3 length: 14 residues. The germline V and J ends were trimmed by 1 base and 5 bases, with 11 bases remaining between them. Germline assignment: CDR1 PRHDT and CDR2 FYEKMQ (reference sequence). The CDR3 bases are TGTGCCAGCAGCTTAGCCCTCGACGGGGAGACCCAGTACTTC. It specifies CASSLALDGETQYF.

The chain links TRBV5-4 to TRBJ1-6; weak D call: TRBD1 (5 bases). The germline V and J ends were trimmed by 4 bases and 3 bases, with 8 bases remaining between them. CDR1 is SGHNT and CDR2 is YYREEE in the germline V gene (reference sequence). There are 14 residues in the CDR3. The CDR3: CASSRRGYNSPLHF. The CDR3 region has the DNA TGTGCCAGCAGCCGGAGGGGCTATAATTCACCCCTCCACTTT. Full variable domain (missing parts from reference TRBV5-4 and TRBJ1-6): ETGVTQSPTHLIKTRGQQVTLRCSSQSGHNTVSWYQQALGQGPQFIFQYYREEENGRGNFPPRFSGLQFPNYSSELNVNALELDDSALYLCASSRRGYNSPLHFGNGTRLTVT.

The chain combines TRBV4-1 with TRBJ2-1, with TRBD2 matching over 7 bases. CDR1 is MGHRA, CDR2 YSYEKL, per germline. Trimming cost V 3 bases and J 0 bases; bases outside gene matches: 2. CDR3 length: 15 residues. CDR3 nucleotide sequence: TGCGCCAGCAGCCACCCGGGGGGCTCCTACAATGAGCAGTTCTTC. Translating it yields CASSHPGGSYNEQFF.

V gene TRBV28 combines with J gene TRBJ2-3; 7 bases line up with TRBD2. CDR3 length: 15 residues. With 6 bases clipped from V and 0 bases from J, the junction kept 6 bases outside the gene matches. Germline CDR1 reads MDHEN; CDR2 reads SYDVKM. The CDR3 spells CASSPGLDSTDTQYF. In nucleotides, the CDR3 is TGTGCCAGCAGCCCAGGACTAGATAGCACAGATACGCAGTATTTT.

As for this clone: Other DNA sequences from this sample encode an identical CDR3 as well. This sequence joins TRBV9 and TRBJ2-2, with D perhaps assigned TRBD1 or TRBD2 (5 bases each). The V and J ends lost 0 bases and 4 bases respectively, with 7 bases between them. Germline CDR1 and CDR2: SGDLS and YYNGEE. The CDR3 consists of 14 residues. The CDR3 here is CASSVGGGTGELFF. The CDR3 DNA reads as TGTGCCAGCAGCGTAGGTGGGGGCACCGGGGAGCTGTTTTTT. The complete variable domain, with remaining parts taken from reference TRBV9 and TRBJ2-2, reads DSGVTQTPKHLITATGQRVTLRCSPRSGDLSVYWYQQSLDQGLQFLIQYYNGEERAKGNILERFSAQQFPDLHSELNLSSLELGDSALYFCASSVGGGTGELFFGEGSRLTVL.

This chain connects TRBV5-5 to TRBJ1-2; D is unclear. The CDR3 is 14 residues long. The germline V gene has CDR1 SGHKS and CDR2 YYEKEE (reference sequence). The V gene lost 0 bases and the J gene lost 1 base, with 7 bases spanning the gap. The CDR3 nucleotides are TGTGCCAGCAGCTTGGAAGTGGGTAACTATGGCTACACCTTC. It is translated as CASSLEVGNYGYTF.

Here the CDR3 DNA reads TGTGCCAGCAGTGAGCCGAGAGGGGGGCACACTAATGAAAAACTGTTTTTT. Translation: CASSEPRGGHTNEKLFF. The chain joins TRBV6-1 to TRBJ1-4; maybe TRBD1 (6 bases). The V end was cut by 3 bases, the J end by 2 bases, with 16 bases between. The CDR3 consists of 17 residues. Germline CDR1 and CDR2: MNHNS and SASEGT.